The 11 T cell receptor beta chains reported below all come from one sample, sequenced in a study of cytomegalovirus exposure and HLA in healthy donors. 60 Vbeta and 13 Jbeta primers were used in PCR. Profiling relied on immunoSEQ multiplex PCR, and the TCRdb table lists in-frame clones only, not all of them. The sample has about 180,000 clones, around 80% seen once. Source material: PBMCs. These receptors were obtained from a man aged 40-49 years in good health and CMV-seronegative.

The chain uses TRBV5-6 and TRBJ2-7, with 9 bases identical to TRBD1. CDR1 is SGHDT, CDR2 YYEEEE, per germline. Unmatched junction bases numbered 6, after V lost 1 base and J lost 4 bases. The CDR3 contains 15 residues. CDR3 DNA: TGTGCCAGCAGCTTGTTCGGGACAGGGCTGTACGAGCAGTACTTC. It codes for CASSLFGTGLYEQYF.

This chain connects TRBV5-1 to TRBJ2-7; unclear D gene. The V and J ends lost 0 bases and 3 bases respectively, with 10 bases between them. In germline, CDR1 is SGHRS, CDR2 YFSETQ. The CDR3 runs to 14 residues. CDR3: CASSLASLVYEQYF. CDR3 coding DNA: TGCGCCAGCAGCTTGGCGAGCCTAGTCTACGAGCAGTACTTC.

V is TRBV28 and J is TRBJ1-2, with D unresolved. The V end lost 4 bases, the J end lost 6 bases, and 6 bases lay between the germline ends. The CDR3 contains 11 residues. Germline CDR1 MDHEN, CDR2 SYDVKM. The CDR3 nucleotides are TGTGCCAGCAGTTCCCGGGATGGCTACACCTTC. This sequence encodes CASSSRDGYTF.

The rearrangement joins TRBV19 to TRBJ2-7, with D possibly matching TRBD2 (6 bases). The CDR3 covers 15 residues. Per germline, CDR1 LNHDA and CDR2 SQIVND (reference sequence). Trimming took off 7 bases at V and 3 bases at J, with 19 bases between the two ends. The CDR3 nucleotides are TGTGCCAGTATGGCCGAGCGGGCCCTTGGCTACGAGCAGTACTTC. This sequence encodes CASMAERALGYEQYF.

The chain links TRBV5-1 to TRBJ2-1; D is undetermined. The CDR3 has 14 residues. The V gene's germline CDR1 is SGHRS and CDR2 YFSETQ. V dropped 0 bases and J dropped 2 bases, with 6 bases sitting between them. The CDR3, as DNA: TGCGCCAGCAGCTTGGGCTCGGCCTACAATGAGCAGTTCTTC. This sequence encodes CASSLGSAYNEQFF.

This chain connects TRBV4-2 to TRBJ2-5; 9 bases align to TRBD2. Germline CDR1 and CDR2: LGHNA and YNFKEQ. This CDR3 spans 16 amino acids. The J segment lost 2 bases and the V segment lost 3 bases, leaving 7 bases of the junction unmatched. The CDR3 loop is CASSHPKREAQETQYF. The CDR3 DNA reads as TGTGCCAGCAGCCACCCGAAGCGGGAGGCTCAAGAGACCCAGTACTTC.

A few counts support this clone. The rearrangement joins TRBV4-1 to TRBJ2-4, with 7 bases fitting TRBD2. V was clipped by 0 bases and J by 3 bases; unmatched bases: 11. CDR3 length: 18 amino acids. Germline values: CDR1 MGHRA, CDR2 YSYEKL. The CDR3 DNA follows: TGCGCCAGCAGCCAAGAACGTAAGGCGGCGGGGGTCAAAAACATTCAGTACTTC. Encoded protein: CASSQERKAAGVKNIQYF.

The genes are TRBV11-3 and TRBJ2-2; possible D gene TRBD1, 6 bases. Germline V lookup: CDR1 SGHNT, CDR2 YENEEA. This CDR3 comprises 15 residues. Trimming pared 1 base from V and 2 bases from J, leaving 8 bases between. CDR3 DNA: TGTGCCAGCAGCTTAGGGACAGCCAACACCGGGGAGCTGTTTTTT. Its translation: CASSLGTANTGELFF.

The J gene is TRBJ2-3, the V gene TRBV5-4, with TRBD2 matching 7 bases. Germline V CDR1 and CDR2: SGHNT, YYREEE (reference sequence). V lost 2 bases and J lost 4; bases outside the gene matches: 7. The CDR3 covers 15 residues. CDR3 in DNA: TGTGCCAGCAGCTTTGGTATAAGCGGGGCAGATACGCAGTATTTT. Protein sequence: CASSFGISGADTQYF.

This clone was seen more than once but under ten times. V usage is TRBV13 and J usage is TRBJ2-4; D is perhaps TRBD2 (7 bases). This CDR3 region has 17 residues. V was pared by 0 bases and J by 1 base, with 13 bases between. The germline V gene encodes CDR1 PRHDT and CDR2 FYEKMQ (reference sequence). CDR3 in amino acids: CASSLGGGRRAKNIQYF. The CDR3 DNA sequence: TGTGCCAGCAGCTTAGGGGGGGGGCGACGGGCCAAAAACATTCAGTACTTC.

CDR3 nucleotide sequence: TGTGCCAGCAGTTTATGGTCTAGCGGCCTCCAAGAGACCCAGTACTTC. This codes for CASSLWSSGLQETQYF. This rearrangement joins TRBV28 to TRBJ2-5; 7 positions match TRBD2. V shed 0 bases and J 1 base; nucleotides not matched to a gene: 5. This CDR3 contains 16 residues. The germline CDR1 and CDR2 sequences are MDHEN and SYDVKM.